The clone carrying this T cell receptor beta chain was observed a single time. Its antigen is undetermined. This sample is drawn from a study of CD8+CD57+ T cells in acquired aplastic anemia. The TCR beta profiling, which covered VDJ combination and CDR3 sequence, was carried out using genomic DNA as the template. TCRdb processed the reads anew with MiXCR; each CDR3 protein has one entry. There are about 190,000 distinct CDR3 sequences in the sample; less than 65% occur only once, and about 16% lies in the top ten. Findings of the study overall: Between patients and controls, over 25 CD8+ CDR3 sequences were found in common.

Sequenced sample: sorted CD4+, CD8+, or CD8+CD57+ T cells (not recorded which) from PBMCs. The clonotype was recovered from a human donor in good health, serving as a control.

CDR3 in DNA: TGTGCCAGCGGGGACAGGGGTGCTTTCTTT. It translates to CASGDRGAFF. J is TRBJ1-1 and V is TRBV2; TRBD1 matches at 10 bases. Germline V gives CDR1 SNHLY, CDR2 FYNNEI. The CDR3 is made up of 10 amino acids. V dropped 8 bases and J dropped 11; count of bases not matched to a gene: 2.